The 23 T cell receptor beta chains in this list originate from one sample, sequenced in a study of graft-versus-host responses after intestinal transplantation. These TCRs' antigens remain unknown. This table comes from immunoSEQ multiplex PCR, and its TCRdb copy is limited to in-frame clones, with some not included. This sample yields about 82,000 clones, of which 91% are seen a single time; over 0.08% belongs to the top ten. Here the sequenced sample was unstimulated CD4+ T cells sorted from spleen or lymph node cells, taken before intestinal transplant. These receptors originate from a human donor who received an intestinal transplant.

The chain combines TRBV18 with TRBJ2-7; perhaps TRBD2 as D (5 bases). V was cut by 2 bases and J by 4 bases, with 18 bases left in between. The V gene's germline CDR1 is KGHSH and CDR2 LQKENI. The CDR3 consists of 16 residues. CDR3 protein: CASSPILERLLYEQYF. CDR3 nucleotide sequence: TGTGCCAGCTCACCAATCCTCGAGCGGCTCCTATACGAGCAGTACTTC.

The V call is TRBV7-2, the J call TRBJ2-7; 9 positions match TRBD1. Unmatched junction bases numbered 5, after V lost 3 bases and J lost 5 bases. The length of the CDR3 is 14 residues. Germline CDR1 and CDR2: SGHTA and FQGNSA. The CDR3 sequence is CASSFRDRDHEQYF. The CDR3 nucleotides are TGTGCCAGCAGCTTCCGGGACAGGGACCACGAGCAGTACTTC.

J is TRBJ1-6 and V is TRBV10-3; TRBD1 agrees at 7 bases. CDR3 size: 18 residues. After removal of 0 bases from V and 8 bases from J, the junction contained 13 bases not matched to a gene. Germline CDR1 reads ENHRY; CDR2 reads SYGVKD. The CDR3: CAISESGQRRFGDSPLHF. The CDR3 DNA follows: TGTGCCATCAGTGAGTCGGGACAGAGGCGATTCGGTGATTCACCCCTCCACTTT.

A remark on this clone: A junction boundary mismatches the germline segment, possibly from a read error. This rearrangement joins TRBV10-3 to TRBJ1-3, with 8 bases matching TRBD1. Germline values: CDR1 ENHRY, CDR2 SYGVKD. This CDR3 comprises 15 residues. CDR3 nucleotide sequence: TGTGCCATCACTGAGAAAGGACAGGGAGGAAACACCATATATTTT. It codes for CAITEKGQGGNTIYF.

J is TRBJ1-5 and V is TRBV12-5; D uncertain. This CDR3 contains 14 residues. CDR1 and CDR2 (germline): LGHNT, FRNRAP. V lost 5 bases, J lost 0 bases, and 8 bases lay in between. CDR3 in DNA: TGTGCTAGTGGTGCTATCTATAGCAATCAGCCCCAGCATTTT. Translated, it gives CASGAIYSNQPQHF.

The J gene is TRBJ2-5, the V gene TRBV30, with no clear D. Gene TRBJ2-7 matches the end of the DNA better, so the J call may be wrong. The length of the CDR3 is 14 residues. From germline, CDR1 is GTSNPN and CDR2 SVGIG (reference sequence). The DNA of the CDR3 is TGTGCCTGGAGTGTTGGCGGTAGCTCCTACGAGCAGTACTTC. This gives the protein CAWSVGGSSYEQYF.

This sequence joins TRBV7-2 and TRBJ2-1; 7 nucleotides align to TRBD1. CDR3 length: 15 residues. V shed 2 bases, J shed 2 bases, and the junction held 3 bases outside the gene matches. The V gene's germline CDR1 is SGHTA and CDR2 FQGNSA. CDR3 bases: TGTGCCAGCAGCTTAAGACAGGGACCCTACAATGAGCAGTTCTTC. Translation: CASSLRQGPYNEQFF.

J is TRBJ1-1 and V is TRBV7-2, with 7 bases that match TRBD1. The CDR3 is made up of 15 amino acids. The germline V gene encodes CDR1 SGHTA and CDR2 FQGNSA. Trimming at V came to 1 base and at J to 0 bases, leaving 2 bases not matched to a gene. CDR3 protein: CASSLGGTVNTEAFF. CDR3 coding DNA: TGTGCCAGCAGCTTAGGAGGGACAGTGAACACTGAAGCTTTCTTT.

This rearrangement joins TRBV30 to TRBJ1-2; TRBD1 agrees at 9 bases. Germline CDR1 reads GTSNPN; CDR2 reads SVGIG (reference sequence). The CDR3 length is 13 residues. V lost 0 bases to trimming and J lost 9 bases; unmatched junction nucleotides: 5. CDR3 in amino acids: CAWSVRTGGSYTF. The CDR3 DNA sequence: TGTGCCTGGAGTGTACGCACAGGGGGCAGCTACACCTTC.

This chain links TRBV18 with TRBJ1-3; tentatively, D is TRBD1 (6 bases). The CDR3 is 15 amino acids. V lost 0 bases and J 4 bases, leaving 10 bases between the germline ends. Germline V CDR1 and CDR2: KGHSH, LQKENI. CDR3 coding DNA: TGTGCCAGCTCACCACCTCAGGGGATCGGAAACACCATATATTTT. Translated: CASSPPQGIGNTIYF.

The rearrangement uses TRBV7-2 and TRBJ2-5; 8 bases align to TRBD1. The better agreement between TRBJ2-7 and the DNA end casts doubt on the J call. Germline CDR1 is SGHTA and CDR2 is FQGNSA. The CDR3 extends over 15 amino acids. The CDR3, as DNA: TGTGCCAGCAGCTTAGGGACAGGGTCCCTCTACGAGCAGTACTTC. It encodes CASSLGTGSLYEQYF.

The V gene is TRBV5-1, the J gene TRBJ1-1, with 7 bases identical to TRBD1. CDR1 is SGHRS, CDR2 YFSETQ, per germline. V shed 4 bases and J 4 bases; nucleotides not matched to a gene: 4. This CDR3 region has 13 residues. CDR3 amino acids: CASSQTGFTEAFF. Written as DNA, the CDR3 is TGCGCCAGCAGCCAGACAGGGTTCACTGAAGCTTTCTTT. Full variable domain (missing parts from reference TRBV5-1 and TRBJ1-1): KAGVTQTPRYLIKTRGQQVTLSCSPISGHRSVSWYQQTPGQGLQFLFEYFSETQRNKGNFPGRFSGRQFSNSRSEMNVSTLELGDSALYLCASSQTGFTEAFFGQGTRLTVV.

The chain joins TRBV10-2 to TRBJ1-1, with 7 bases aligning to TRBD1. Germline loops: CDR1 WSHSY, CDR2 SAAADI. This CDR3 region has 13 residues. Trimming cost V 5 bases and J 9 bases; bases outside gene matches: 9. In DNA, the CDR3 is TGCGCCAGCAGTCTCAAGGGGGACAGTAAAGCTTTCTTT. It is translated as CASSLKGDSKAFF.

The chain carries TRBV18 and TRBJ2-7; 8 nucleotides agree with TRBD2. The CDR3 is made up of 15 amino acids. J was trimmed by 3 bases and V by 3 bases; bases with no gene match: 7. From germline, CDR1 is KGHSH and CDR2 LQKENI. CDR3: CASSPGAGAGYEQYF. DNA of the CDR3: TGTGCCAGCTCACCTGGAGCGGGGGCAGGCTACGAGCAGTACTTC.

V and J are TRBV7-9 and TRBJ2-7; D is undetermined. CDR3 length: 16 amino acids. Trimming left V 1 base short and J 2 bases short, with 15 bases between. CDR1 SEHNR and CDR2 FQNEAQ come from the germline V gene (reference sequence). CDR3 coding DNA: TGTGCCAGCAGCTTAGGGAGATCCAATAGTCCCTACGAGCAGTACTTC. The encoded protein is CASSLGRSNSPYEQYF.

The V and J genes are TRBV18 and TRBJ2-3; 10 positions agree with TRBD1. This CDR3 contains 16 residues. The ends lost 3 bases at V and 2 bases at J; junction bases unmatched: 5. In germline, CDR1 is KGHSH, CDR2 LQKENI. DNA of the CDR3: TGTGCCAGCTCACCTAGGACAGGGGGGGACACAGATACGCAGTATTTT. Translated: CASSPRTGGDTDTQYF.

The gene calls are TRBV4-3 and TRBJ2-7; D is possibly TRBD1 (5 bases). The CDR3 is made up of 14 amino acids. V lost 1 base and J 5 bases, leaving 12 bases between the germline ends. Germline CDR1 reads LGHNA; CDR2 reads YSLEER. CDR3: CASSQAAGYHEQYF. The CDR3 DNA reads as TGCGCCAGCAGCCAAGCGGCAGGGTACCACGAGCAGTACTTC.

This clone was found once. DNA for the CDR3: TGCAGCGCCGCTGCTACAGAGAACACTGAAGCTTTCTTT. Translated, it gives CSAAATENTEAFF. The J gene is TRBJ1-1, the V gene TRBV29-1; D is unclear. CDR1 and CDR2 from the germline V gene are SQVTM and ANQGSEA. Trimming removed 7 bases at V and 1 base at J, with 13 bases between. The CDR3 extends over 13 amino acids.

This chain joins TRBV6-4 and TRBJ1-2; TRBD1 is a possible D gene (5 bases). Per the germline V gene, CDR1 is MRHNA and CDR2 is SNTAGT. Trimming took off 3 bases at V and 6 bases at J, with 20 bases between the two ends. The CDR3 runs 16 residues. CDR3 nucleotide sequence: TGTGCCAGCAGTGAGATTCCCCTCCAGGGAGGAGATGGCTACACCTTC. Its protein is CASSEIPLQGGDGYTF.

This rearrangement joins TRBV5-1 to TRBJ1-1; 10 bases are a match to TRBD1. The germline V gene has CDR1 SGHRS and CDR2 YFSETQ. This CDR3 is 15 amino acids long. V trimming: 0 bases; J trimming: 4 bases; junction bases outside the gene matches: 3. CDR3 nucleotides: TGCGCCAGCAGCTTGGAACGACAGGGGGCCACTGAAGCTTTCTTT. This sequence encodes CASSLERQGATEAFF.

CDR3 sequence (DNA): TGCGCCAGCAGCGTGATAGCGGGGTCTTACACAGATACGCAGTATTTT. This codes for CASSVIAGSYTDTQYF. The chain links TRBV5-1 to TRBJ2-3, with 8 bases identical to TRBD2. Trimming cost V 4 bases and J 2 bases; bases outside gene matches: 9. The CDR3 spans 16 residues. Germline loops: CDR1 SGHRS, CDR2 YFSETQ.

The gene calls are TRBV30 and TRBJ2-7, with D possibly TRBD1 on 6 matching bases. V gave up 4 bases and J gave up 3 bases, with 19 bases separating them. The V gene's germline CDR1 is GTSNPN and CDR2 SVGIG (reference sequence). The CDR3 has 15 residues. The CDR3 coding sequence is TGTGCCTGGAACACGGGCCAGGGGCTCCTCTACGAGCAGTACTTC. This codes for CAWNTGQGLLYEQYF.

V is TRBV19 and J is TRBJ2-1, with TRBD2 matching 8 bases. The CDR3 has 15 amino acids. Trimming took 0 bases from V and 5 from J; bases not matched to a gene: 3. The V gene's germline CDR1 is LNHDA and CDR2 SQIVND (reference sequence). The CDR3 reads CASSIEGLAHNEQFF. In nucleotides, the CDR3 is TGTGCCAGTAGTATAGAAGGACTAGCCCACAATGAGCAGTTCTTC.